This T cell receptor (beta chain) comes out of a study of blood T cell repertoires in COVID-19. Per the study methods: From reference gene primer amplification, estimates of nucleated cell counts were derived. Assay used: immunoSEQ multiplex PCR; TCRdb lists only in-frame clones, some missing. Clone size and V and J calls were adopted from that table, with D and trimming inferred from the DNA. The sample holds just under 50,000 clones; about 83% are singletons and the top ten take roughly 15%. Germline lookup yields CDR1 SGHTA and CDR2 FQGNSA. V dropped 0 bases and J dropped 4 bases, with 9 bases sitting between them. The CDR3 length is 14 residues.

This chain joins TRBV7-2 and TRBJ2-5, with D tentatively TRBD2 (6 bases). Sequenced material: peripheral blood. This TCR was recovered from a human donor in a cohort sampled during active COVID-19. The CDR3 loop reads CASSLARDLETQYF. In DNA, the CDR3 is TGTGCCAGCAGCTTAGCGCGGGATTTAGAGACCCAGTACTTC.